This T cell receptor beta chain was documented in a study of a mutant IDH1 vaccine in newly diagnosed glioma. Using immunoSEQ multiplex PCR, the repertoire was profiled, and TCRdb retains in-frame clones only, with some absent. The repertoire has 80,000 to 100,000 clones, about four fifths of them found once; the top ten carry 6.5% to 9.5%. Specified time point: baseline, week 1 (first vaccination visit). Specified treatment: pre-vaccination baseline after standard-of-care therapy. The CDR3 covers 12 residues. Trimming took 6 bases from V and 9 from J, leaving 12 bases between them. Germline V gene lookup returns CDR1 GTSNPN and CDR2 SVGIG (reference sequence).

This chain joins TRBV30 and TRBJ1-6; no firm D call. The sequenced sample was PBMCs, obtained from a glioma patient treated with radiotherapy, temozolomide or both. The TCR was taken from a man aged 40-49 years with glioma. The CDR3, as DNA: TGTGCCTGTATCTGGGGAACTTCACCCCTCCACTTT. This gives the protein CACIWGTSPLHF.